The next 26 T cell receptor beta chains were all read from a single sample in a study of shared clonotypes between healthy human individuals. Data came from immunoSEQ multiplex PCR; TCRdb stores just in-frame clones and leaves some out. The sample lists more than 1.2 million clones, 98% to 99% occurring once. Material: naive CD4+ T cells sorted from blood. Indicated subset: CD45RA+ positively selected. The receptor set was obtained from a man aged 25 to 45 in good health.

The table lists this clone with a count of one. V usage is TRBV19 and J usage is TRBJ1-4; TRBD1 matches 9 bases. This CDR3 region has 15 residues. Trimming at V came to 2 bases and at J to 9 bases, leaving 7 bases not matched to a gene. The germline gives CDR1 LNHDA, CDR2 SQIVND (reference sequence). Written as DNA, the CDR3 is TGTGCCAGTAGTATACGGGGACAGGGAAGACAAAAACTGTTTTTT. It yields the protein CASSIRGQGRQKLFF. Combining the CDR3 with reference TRBV19 and TRBJ1-4 gives the whole variable domain DGGITQSPKYLFRKEGQNVTLSCEQNLNHDAMYWYRQDPGQGLRLIYYSQIVNDFQKGDIAEGYSVSREKKESFPLTVTSAQKNPTAFYLCASSIRGQGRQKLFFGSGTQLSVL.

The chain employs TRBV5-4 and TRBJ2-3; D is ambiguous. CDR1 and CDR2 from the germline V gene are SGHNT and YYREEE (reference sequence). The V end lost 3 bases, the J end lost 0 bases, and 8 bases lay between the germline ends. The CDR3 is made up of 14 amino acids. The CDR3 is CASSSPLSTDTQYF. DNA of the CDR3: TGTGCCAGCAGCTCCCCTCTTAGCACAGATACGCAGTATTTT. The variable domain in full, with the rest retrieved from reference TRBV5-4 and TRBJ2-3, is ETGVTQSPTHLIKTRGQQVTLRCSSQSGHNTVSWYQQALGQGPQFIFQYYREEENGRGNFPPRFSGLQFPNYSSELNVNALELDDSALYLCASSSPLSTDTQYFGPGTRLTVL.

The chain recombines TRBV18 with TRBJ1-2, with unresolved D. Germline CDR1 KGHSH, CDR2 LQKENI. This CDR3 is built from 15 residues. The V end lost 0 bases, the J end lost 7 bases, and 15 bases lay between the germline ends. The CDR3 nucleotides read TGTGCCAGCTCACCACCCGGTGTGGACGTGGGTGGCTACACCTTC. This gives the protein CASSPPGVDVGGYTF.

The genes are TRBV11-2 and TRBJ2-1; 9 positions agree with TRBD2. Germline CDR1 is SGHAT and CDR2 is FQNNGV. The CDR3 runs 18 residues. The V gene end was trimmed by 5 bases and the J gene end by 5 bases; junction bases not matched to a gene: 16. The DNA for the CDR3 is TGTGCCAGCAGCCCCCGGCGCGGGAGGGCCGTTGTGGACAATGAGCAGTTCTTC. It codes for CASSPRRGRAVVDNEQFF.

This clone was seen a single time. The V call is TRBV10-1, the J call TRBJ2-5; TRBD2 aligns across 8 bases. The length of the CDR3 is 14 residues. The V gene end was trimmed by 5 bases and the J gene end by 5 bases; junction bases not matched to a gene: 7. Germline CDR1 WNHNN, CDR2 SYGVQD (reference sequence). The CDR3 spells CASSTGGPQETQYF. CDR3 DNA sequence: TGCGCCAGCAGTACGGGAGGGCCACAGGAGACCCAGTACTTC.

The chain uses TRBV29-1 and TRBJ2-3; D uncertain. V lost 4 bases, J lost 2 bases, and 16 bases lay in between. The germline gives CDR1 SQVTM, CDR2 ANQGSEA. The CDR3 is made up of 15 amino acids. The CDR3 DNA follows: TGCAGCGTTGTAGTCCGGAGAGTTAACACAGATACGCAGTATTTT. It is translated as CSVVVRRVNTDTQYF.

The chain is built from TRBV28 and TRBJ1-5; 9 positions match TRBD1. V trimming: 2 bases; J trimming: 3 bases; junction bases outside the gene matches: 5. The CDR3 spans 16 residues. Germline CDR1 MDHEN, CDR2 SYDVKM. The CDR3 bases are TGTGCCAGCAGTTTAGTAGACAGGGGGTACAATCAGCCCCAGCATTTT. Translated: CASSLVDRGYNQPQHF.

This chain joins TRBV27 and TRBJ2-6; D assignment may be TRBD1 or TRBD2 (5 bases each). The CDR3 is made up of 14 amino acids. V lost 10 bases and J 4 bases, leaving 14 bases between the germline ends. Per germline, CDR1 MNHEY and CDR2 SMNVEV (reference sequence). The CDR3 here is CATTGTSGANVLTF. CDR3 DNA sequence: TGTGCCACCACTGGGACCTCCGGGGCCAACGTCCTGACTTTC.

The chain employs TRBV4-3 and TRBJ2-2; tentative D call: TRBD2 (5 bases). CDR3 size: 14 residues. The V end was cut by 6 bases, the J end by 1 base, with 9 bases between. From germline, CDR1 is LGHNA and CDR2 YSLEER. The CDR3 DNA follows: TGCGCCAGCAGGATAGCGCTGAACACCGGGGAGCTGTTTTTT. It translates to CASRIALNTGELFF.

The rearrangement joins TRBV27 to TRBJ2-5, with D unclear. V gave up 3 bases and J gave up 7 bases, with 12 bases separating them. Germline loops: CDR1 MNHEY, CDR2 SMNVEV (reference sequence). The CDR3 is 13 residues long. The CDR3 spells CASSFASPATQYF. The DNA for the CDR3 is TGTGCCAGCAGTTTCGCTAGTCCGGCGACCCAGTACTTC.

The genes are TRBV5-5 and TRBJ2-7; D is undetermined. Between the trimmed V and J ends, which lost 2 bases and 4 bases, there was a span of 13 bases. This CDR3 region has 14 residues. Germline assignment: CDR1 SGHKS and CDR2 YYEKEE (reference sequence). The CDR3 sequence: CASSFLLPSYEQYF. The DNA for the CDR3 is TGTGCCAGCAGCTTTCTTTTACCTTCTTACGAGCAGTACTTC. Drawing the rest from reference TRBV5-5 and TRBJ2-7, the complete variable domain is DAGVTQSPTHLIKTRGQQVTLRCSPISGHKSVSWYQQVLGQGPQFIFQYYEKEERGRGNFPDRFSARQFPNYSSELNVNALLLGDSALYLCASSFLLPSYEQYFGPGTRLTVT.

This chain connects TRBV10-3 to TRBJ2-7; 9 nucleotides agree with TRBD2. Germline assignment: CDR1 ENHRY and CDR2 SYGVKD. The ends lost 7 bases at V and 7 bases at J; junction bases unmatched: 14. The CDR3 is 15 residues long. Here the CDR3 DNA reads TGTGCCATCACGTCCCAAGCGGGAGGATTGCTGGAGCAGTACTTC. Translating it yields CAITSQAGGLLEQYF.

The chain uses TRBV10-3 and TRBJ2-3, with 7 bases aligning to TRBD2. Trimming at V came to 7 bases and at J to 1 base, leaving 5 bases not matched to a gene. From germline, CDR1 is ENHRY and CDR2 SYGVKD. The CDR3 contains 14 residues. The CDR3: CAITAGARTDTQYF. The CDR3 bases are TGTGCCATCACGGCGGGAGCTCGCACAGATACGCAGTATTTT.

The J gene is TRBJ2-1, the V gene TRBV15; 8 nucleotides match TRBD2. Trimming took 0 bases from V and 8 from J; bases not matched to a gene: 3. The germline V gene has CDR1 LNHNV and CDR2 YYDKDF (reference sequence). The CDR3 has 14 residues. The CDR3 DNA sequence: TGTGCCACCAGCAGAGATGTCGGGAGGGATGAGCAGTTCTTC. Encoded protein: CATSRDVGRDEQFF.

This chain links TRBV6-1 with TRBJ2-7; D is possibly TRBD1 (6 bases). The CDR3 extends over 15 amino acids. V was clipped by 2 bases and J by 3 bases, with 14 bases between them. Germline CDR1 reads MNHNS; CDR2 reads SASEGT. CDR3 nucleotides: TGTGCCAGCAGTGAATCCACAGGGTCCTACTACGAGCAGTACTTC. Protein product: CASSESTGSYYEQYF.

The chain couples TRBV2 to TRBJ2-7; TRBD1 matches at 9 bases. Germline V CDR1 and CDR2: SNHLY, FYNNEI. This CDR3 comprises 12 residues. With V trimmed by 7 bases and J by 3 bases, 1 base remained unmatched. For the CDR3, the DNA is TGTGCCAGCAAGACAGGGGGCTACGAGCAGTACTTC. This gives the protein CASKTGGYEQYF.

This chain joins TRBV18 and TRBJ2-7, with TRBD2 identical over 14 bases. The CDR3 runs 17 residues. The junction had 5 bases not matched to a gene; V was cut back by 0 bases and J by 4 bases. Germline values: CDR1 KGHSH, CDR2 LQKENI. CDR3 in amino acids: CASSPPAGTSGSYEQYF. The CDR3 coding sequence is TGTGCCAGCTCACCACCGGCCGGGACTAGCGGGAGTTACGAGCAGTACTTC.

The genes are TRBV7-2 and TRBJ2-7, with D tentatively TRBD1 (5 bases). The CDR3 is 17 amino acids. Trimming pared 1 base from V and 2 bases from J, leaving 18 bases between. Germline CDR1 SGHTA, CDR2 FQGNSA. The CDR3 region has the DNA TGTGCCAGCAGCTTAGTCACGACAGTTACACTAACCTACGAGCAGTACTTC. This translates into CASSLVTTVTLTYEQYF. The whole variable domain, remainder taken from reference TRBV7-2 and TRBJ2-7, is GAGVSQSPSNKVTEKGKDVELRCDPISGHTALYWYRQSLGQGLEFLIYFQGNSAPDKSGLPSDRFSAERTGGSVSTLTIQRTQQEDSAVYLCASSLVTTVTLTYEQYFGPGTRLTVT.

This chain joins TRBV25-1 and TRBJ1-2; tentatively, D is TRBD1 (5 bases). The germline gives CDR1 MGHDK, CDR2 SYGVNS. V dropped 6 bases and J dropped 5 bases, with 10 bases sitting between them. This CDR3 is 12 amino acids long. CDR3 nucleotide sequence: TGTGCCAGCAGGGGGACGGTTTATGGCTACACCTTC. Protein sequence: CASRGTVYGYTF.

This sequence joins TRBV5-1 and TRBJ2-5; 7 bases are shared with TRBD1. Germline CDR1 reads SGHRS; CDR2 reads YFSETQ. This CDR3 has 14 amino acids. The ends lost 1 base at V and 2 bases at J; junction bases unmatched: 2. CDR3 sequence (DNA): TGCGCCAGCAGCTTGATGACAGGGCAAGAGACCCAGTACTTC. Translating gives CASSLMTGQETQYF.

The rearrangement uses TRBV19 and TRBJ1-1; D gene ambiguous. Germline CDR1 and CDR2: LNHDA and SQIVND (reference sequence). Trimming took 6 bases from V and 3 from J, leaving 14 bases between them. This CDR3 has 14 residues. The CDR3 DNA reads as TGTGCCAGTAGAAAAAACAGACTTGACACTGAAGCTTTCTTT. It encodes CASRKNRLDTEAFF.

The chain couples TRBV30 to TRBJ2-2, with 13 bases aligning to TRBD2. The germline CDR1 and CDR2 sequences are GTSNPN and SVGIG (reference sequence). CDR3 length: 15 amino acids. With 4 bases clipped from V and 4 bases from J, the junction kept 3 bases outside the gene matches. CDR3 DNA sequence: TGTGCCTGGATCGGGACTAGCGGGGTCACCGGGGAGCTGTTTTTT. Protein product: CAWIGTSGVTGELFF.

CDR3 nucleotide sequence: TGTGCCAGCAGCCCTCGCGACAGGAACCAAGAGACCCAGTACTTC. This codes for CASSPRDRNQETQYF. This chain links TRBV7-9 with TRBJ2-5, with TRBD1 as a possible D gene (6 bases). The CDR3 sequence is 15 residues long. Germline lookup yields CDR1 SEHNR and CDR2 FQNEAQ (reference sequence). Between the trimmed V and J ends, which lost 5 bases and 0 bases, there was a span of 13 bases. Full variable domain (outside the CDR3, taken from reference TRBV7-9 and TRBJ2-5): DTGVSQNPRHKITKRGQNVTFRCDPISEHNRLYWYRQTLGQGPEFLTYFQNEAQLEKSRLLSDRFSAERPKGSFSTLEIQRTEQGDSAMYLCASSPRDRNQETQYFGPGTRLLVL.

This clone was counted between two and nine times. Other DNA sequences in this sample translate to the same CDR3. The chain links TRBV18 to TRBJ2-7; D call uncertain. The CDR3 spans 14 residues. The ends were cut back, 2 bases at V and 0 bases at J, with 8 bases in the middle. CDR1 KGHSH and CDR2 LQKENI come from the germline V gene. The CDR3 coding sequence is TGTGCCAGCTCACCAGGGGTCAGCTCCTACGAGCAGTACTTC. Translation gives CASSPGVSSYEQYF.

Comment on this clone: Other DNA sequences within the sample encode an identical CDR3. The rearrangement joins TRBV28 to TRBJ2-1, with D possibly matching TRBD2 (5 bases). Trimming removed 6 bases from V and 6 bases from J, with 6 bases in between. The CDR3 length is 11 residues. CDR1 and CDR2 from the germline V gene are MDHEN and SYDVKM. The CDR3 sequence: CASSRGNEQFF. DNA of the CDR3: TGTGCCAGCAGCCGGGGCAATGAGCAGTTCTTC.

The rearrangement links TRBV5-5 to TRBJ2-7; D may be TRBD2 (6 bases). The length of the CDR3 is 14 residues. Germline-derived CDR1 and CDR2 are SGHKS and YYEKEE (reference sequence). V gave up 0 bases and J gave up 13 bases, with 20 bases separating them. CDR3 protein: CASSLGGGSGLGYF. In DNA, the CDR3 is TGTGCCAGCAGCTTGGGTGGAGGGTCGGGACTGGGATACTTC. The full variable domain, its missing parts supplied by reference TRBV5-5 and TRBJ2-7, is DAGVTQSPTHLIKTRGQQVTLRCSPISGHKSVSWYQQVLGQGPQFIFQYYEKEERGRGNFPDRFSARQFPNYSSELNVNALLLGDSALYLCASSLGGGSGLGYFGPGTRLTVT.